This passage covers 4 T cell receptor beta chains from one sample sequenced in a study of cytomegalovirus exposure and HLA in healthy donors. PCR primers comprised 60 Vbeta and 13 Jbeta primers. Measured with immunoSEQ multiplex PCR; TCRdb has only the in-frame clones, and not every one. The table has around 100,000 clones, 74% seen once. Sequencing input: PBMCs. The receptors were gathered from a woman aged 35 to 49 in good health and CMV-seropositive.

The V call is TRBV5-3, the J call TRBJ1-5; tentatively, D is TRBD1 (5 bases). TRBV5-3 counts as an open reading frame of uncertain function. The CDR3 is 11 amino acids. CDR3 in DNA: TGTGCTAAAAGGGGCGGTCAGCCCCAGCATTTT. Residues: CAKRGGQPQHF.

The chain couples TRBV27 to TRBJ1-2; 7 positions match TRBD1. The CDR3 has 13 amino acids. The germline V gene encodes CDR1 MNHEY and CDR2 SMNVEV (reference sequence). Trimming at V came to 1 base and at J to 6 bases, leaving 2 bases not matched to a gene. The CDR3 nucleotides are TGTGCCAGCAGTTTATTGACAGGGAATGGCTACACCTTC. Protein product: CASSLLTGNGYTF.

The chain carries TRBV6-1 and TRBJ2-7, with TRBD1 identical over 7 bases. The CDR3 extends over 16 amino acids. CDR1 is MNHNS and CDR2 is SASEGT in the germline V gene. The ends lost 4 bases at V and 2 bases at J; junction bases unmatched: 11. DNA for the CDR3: TGTGCCAGCAGTGTAGAGTTGGGGCAGGGGGCCTACGAGCAGTACTTC. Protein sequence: CASSVELGQGAYEQYF.

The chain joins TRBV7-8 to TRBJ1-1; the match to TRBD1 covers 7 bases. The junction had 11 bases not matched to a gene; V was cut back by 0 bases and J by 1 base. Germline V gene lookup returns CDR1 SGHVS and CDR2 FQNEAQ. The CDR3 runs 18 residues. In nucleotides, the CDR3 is TGTGCCAGCAGCTTAGCACCCGCGGGACAGAGTTCGAACACTGAAGCTTTCTTT. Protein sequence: CASSLAPAGQSSNTEAFF.